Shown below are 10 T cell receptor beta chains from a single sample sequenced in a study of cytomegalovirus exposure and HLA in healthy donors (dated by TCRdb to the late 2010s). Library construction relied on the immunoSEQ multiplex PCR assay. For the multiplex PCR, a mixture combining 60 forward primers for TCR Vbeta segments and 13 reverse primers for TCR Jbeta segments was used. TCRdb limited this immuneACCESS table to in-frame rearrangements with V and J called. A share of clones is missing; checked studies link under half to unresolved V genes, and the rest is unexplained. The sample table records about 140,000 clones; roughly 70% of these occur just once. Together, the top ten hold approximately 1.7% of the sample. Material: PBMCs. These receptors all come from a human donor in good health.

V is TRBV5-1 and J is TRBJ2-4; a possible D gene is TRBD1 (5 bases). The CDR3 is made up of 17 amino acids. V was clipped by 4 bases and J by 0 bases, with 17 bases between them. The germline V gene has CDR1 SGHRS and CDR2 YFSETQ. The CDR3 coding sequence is TGCGCCAGCAGCACCATTGACAGCCGACTAGCCAAAAACATTCAGTACTTC. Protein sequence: CASSTIDSRLAKNIQYF.

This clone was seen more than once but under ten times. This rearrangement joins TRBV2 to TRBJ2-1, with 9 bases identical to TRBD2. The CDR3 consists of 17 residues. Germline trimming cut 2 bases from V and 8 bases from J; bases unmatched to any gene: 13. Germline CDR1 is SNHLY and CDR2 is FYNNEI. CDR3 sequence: CASSERGGGRARDEQFF. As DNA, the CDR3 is TGTGCCAGCAGTGAACGGGGAGGCGGGAGGGCCAGAGATGAGCAGTTCTTC. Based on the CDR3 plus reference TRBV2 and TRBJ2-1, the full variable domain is EPEVTQTPSHQVTQMGQEVILRCVPISNHLYFYWYRQILGQKVEFLVSFYNNEISEKSEIFDDQFSVERPDGSNFTLKIRSTKLEDSAMYFCASSERGGGRARDEQFFGPGTRLTVL.

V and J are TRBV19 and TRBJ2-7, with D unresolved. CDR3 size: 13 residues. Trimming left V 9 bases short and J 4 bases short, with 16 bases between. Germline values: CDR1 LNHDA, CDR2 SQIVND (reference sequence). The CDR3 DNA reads TGTGCCAGCCGAGGAGCCCCAGAGTACGAGCAGTACTTC. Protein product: CASRGAPEYEQYF.

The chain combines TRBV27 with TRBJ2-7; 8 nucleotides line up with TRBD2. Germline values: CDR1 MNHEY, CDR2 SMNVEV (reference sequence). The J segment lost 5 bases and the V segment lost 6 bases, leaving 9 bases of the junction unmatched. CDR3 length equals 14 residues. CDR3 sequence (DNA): TGTGCCAGCAGAGTGGGACTAGTATTCGACGAGCAGTACTTC. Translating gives CASRVGLVFDEQYF.

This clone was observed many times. The CDR3 DNA reads as TGTGCCAGCCGCGACTCGGGACTCCAAGCGGACAATGAGCAGTTCTTC. Amino acid sequence: CASRDSGLQADNEQFF. The chain couples TRBV6-6 to TRBJ2-1; a possible D gene is TRBD2 (6 bases). There are 16 residues in the CDR3. Germline V CDR1 and CDR2: MNHNY, SVGAGI (reference sequence). Trimming took 8 bases from V and 5 from J, leaving 22 bases between them.

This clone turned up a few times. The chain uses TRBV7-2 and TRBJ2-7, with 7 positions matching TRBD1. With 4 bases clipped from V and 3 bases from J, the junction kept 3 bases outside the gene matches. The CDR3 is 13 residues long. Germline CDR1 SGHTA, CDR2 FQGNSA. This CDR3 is CASSWGQNYEQYF. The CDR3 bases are TGTGCCAGCAGCTGGGGACAGAACTACGAGCAGTACTTC.

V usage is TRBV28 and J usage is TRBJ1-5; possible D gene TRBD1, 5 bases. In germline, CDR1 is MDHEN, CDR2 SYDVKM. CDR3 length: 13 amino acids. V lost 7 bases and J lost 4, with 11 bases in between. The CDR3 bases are TGTGCCAGCATCAGGGTAGGAAATCAGCCCCAGCATTTT. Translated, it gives CASIRVGNQPQHF.

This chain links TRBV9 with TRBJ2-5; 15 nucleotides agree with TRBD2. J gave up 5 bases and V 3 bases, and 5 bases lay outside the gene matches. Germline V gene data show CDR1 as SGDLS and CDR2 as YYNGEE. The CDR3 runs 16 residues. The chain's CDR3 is CASSEGLAGGVETQYF. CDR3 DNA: TGTGCCAGCAGCGAAGGACTAGCGGGAGGGGTGGAGACCCAGTACTTC.

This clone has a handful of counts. CDR3 bases: TGTGCCAGCACATCGGGCTATGGCTACACCTTC. Translating it yields CASTSGYGYTF. V and J are TRBV28 and TRBJ1-2; D remains unclear. Per the germline V gene, CDR1 is MDHEN and CDR2 is SYDVKM. The CDR3 is 11 residues long. V was shortened by 7 bases and J by 4 bases, with 7 bases between the two germline ends.

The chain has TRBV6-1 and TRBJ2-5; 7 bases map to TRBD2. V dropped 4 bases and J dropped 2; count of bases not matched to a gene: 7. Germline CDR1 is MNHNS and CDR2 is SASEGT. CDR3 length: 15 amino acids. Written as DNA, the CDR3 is TGTGCCAGCAGTGGTGAGGGAGGGCCACAAGAGACCCAGTACTTC. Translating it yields CASSGEGGPQETQYF.